This TCR beta chain emerged from a study of PD-1 blockade in classical Hodgkin lymphoma. Study results and limitations: Baseline TCR diversity was reportedly lower in newly diagnosed patients than healthy donors. Patients excluded were those beginning nivolumab under 1 year after ASCT. CD8+ TCR diversity did not rise significantly by C4D1, unlike CD4+.

Germline V gives CDR1 ENHRY, CDR2 SYGVKD. This CDR3 is 14 amino acids long. The V segment lost 7 bases and the J segment 7 bases; nucleotides outside the gene matches: 5. TCRdb keeps only in-frame clones here, not all; method: immunoSEQ multiplex PCR. The sample contains about 41,000 clones, roughly two thirds of which appear only once. Time point defined: cycle 4 day 1 (C4D1), after more than 5 weeks of nivolumab. Each patient relapsed following autologous stem cell transplantation, and prior brentuximab vedotin exposure differed. Complete response, partial response or progressive disease constituted the best responses recorded. For this clone: The antigen is unknown.

V is TRBV10-3 and J is TRBJ1-6; 9 positions agree with TRBD1. This material consisted of peripheral blood mononuclear cells (PBMCs), taken before the fourth cycle of nivolumab. This clonotype was obtained from a human donor with classical Hodgkin lymphoma. CDR3 residues: CAINRGTGNSPLHF. CDR3 nucleotide sequence: TGTGCCATCAACCGCGGGACAGGGAATTCACCCCTCCACTTT.